These 17 T cell receptor beta chains share one sample of origin, sequenced in a study of blood T cells in healthy people across ages (dated by TCRdb to 2015 to 2017). Library preparation employed 5' RACE. Sequencing instrument: Illumina HiSeq 2500. The second PCR ran for about 7 to 11 cycles and used a J-beta primer mix along with a sample-barcoded 5' primer. Using fastp trimming at Q25 and MiXCR clonotype assembly, TCRdb reanalyzed the public sequencing data and kept in-frame beta chains. Every CDR3 protein is listed once, alongside the most common genes and DNA of its rows. Recorded for this sample are under 2,000,000 distinct CDR3 sequences; just under 50% of them occurred a single time. The ten largest clones add up to less than 2.5% of the sample. Input material: blood. The receptors stem from a woman between 40 and 55 years old in good health.

This rearrangement joins TRBV7-2 to TRBJ1-4; D perhaps matches TRBD1 (5 bases). V was clipped by 2 bases and J by 3 bases, with 10 bases between them. The CDR3 is made up of 15 amino acids. CDR1 and CDR2 from the germline V gene are SGHTA and FQGNSA. DNA of the CDR3: TGTGCCAGCAGCTTAACCGGGGGGGCTAATGAAAAACTGTTTTTT. It translates to CASSLTGGANEKLFF.

The V call is TRBV20-1, the J call TRBJ2-7, with 11 bases that match TRBD2. CDR1 and CDR2 (germline): DFQATT, SNEGSKA (reference sequence). Losses at the gene ends were 5 bases for V and 6 bases for J; bases not matched to a gene: 9. The length of the CDR3 is 14 residues. CDR3 sequence: CSAVTSGGPCEQYF. The CDR3 DNA reads as TGCAGTGCTGTAACTAGCGGGGGCCCCTGCGAGCAGTACTTC.

V and J are TRBV21-1 and TRBJ2-7; the tabulated D call, TRBD2, remains unverified against the DNA. TRBV21-1 is annotated as a pseudogene. The CDR3 length is 16 residues. CDR3 in DNA: TGTGCCAGCAGCAGCCCTAGCGGGGGGCCGGAAAACGAGCAGTACTTC. It is translated as CASSSPSGGPENEQYF.

This chain joins TRBV5-1 and TRBJ2-1; 8 bases map to TRBD1. TRBJ2-7 matches the DNA end more closely, so the J call is doubtful. The CDR3 sequence is 16 residues long. Germline loops: CDR1 SGHRS, CDR2 YFSETQ. DNA for the CDR3: TGCGCCAGCAGCCCAGACAGGGGTTTCTCCTACAATGAGCAGTACTTC. This codes for CASSPDRGFSYNEQYF.

This clonotype was recorded once. The junction shows a germline mismatch at one end, possibly a read error. CDR3 DNA: TGTGCCAGCAGCTTACCCGACAGGGGCGGGGGGATGAGCACAGATATGCAGTATTTT. Residues: CASSLPDRGGGMSTDMQYF. V and J are TRBV7-9 and TRBJ2-3, with D tentatively TRBD1 or TRBD2 (8 bases each). CDR3 size: 19 residues. CDR1 is SEHNR, CDR2 FQNEAQ, per germline (reference sequence).

The chain combines TRBV15 with TRBJ1-4; 7 bases fit TRBD1. CDR3 length equals 15 residues. After removal of 1 base from V and 7 bases from J, the junction contained 6 bases not matched to a gene. Looked up from germline, CDR1 is LNHNV and CDR2 is YYDKDF (reference sequence). CDR3 DNA: TGTGCCACCAGCAGAGGAGGGGGCTTTAGTGAAAAACTGTTTTTT. It codes for CATSRGGGFSEKLFF.

This chain uses TRBV5-1 with TRBJ2-5; 7 bases line up with TRBD1. V shed 7 bases and J 2 bases; nucleotides not matched to a gene: 5. Germline-derived CDR1 and CDR2 are SGHRS and YFSETQ. CDR3 length: 13 amino acids. Written as DNA, the CDR3 is TGCGCCAGCTACCGGGACAGACAAGAGACCCAGTACTTC. Amino acids: CASYRDRQETQYF.

This clonotype has ten or more counts. J is TRBJ2-6 and V is TRBV29-1, with 7 bases lining up with TRBD1. This CDR3 spans 16 amino acids. In germline, CDR1 is SQVTM, CDR2 ANQGSEA. The trim removed 4 bases at V and 0 bases at J, leaving 6 bases unmatched. CDR3 coding DNA: TGCAGCGTTGGACAGGGAATCGGCTCTGGGGCCAACGTCCTGACTTTC. As protein: CSVGQGIGSGANVLTF.

This clonotype was seen a handful of times. The J gene is TRBJ2-7, the V gene TRBV7-2; 10 positions agree with TRBD1. The V segment lost 6 bases and the J segment 3 bases; nucleotides outside the gene matches: 8. The germline gives CDR1 SGHTA, CDR2 FQGNSA. The CDR3 length is 15 residues. CDR3 nucleotide sequence: TGTGCCAGCAGACGTCGGGGGACAGGGGACTACGAGCAGTACTTC. It codes for CASRRRGTGDYEQYF.

The V and J genes are TRBV6-2 or TRBV6-3 and TRBJ2-7; tentatively, D is TRBD1 (6 bases). CDR1 MNHEY and CDR2 SVGEGT come from the germline V gene. V lost 9 bases to trimming and J lost 0 bases, with 12 bases between them. CDR3 size: 13 residues. CDR3 region: CARRGGSSYEQYF. The CDR3 region has the DNA TGTGCCAGGAGAGGGGGAAGCTCCTACGAGCAGTACTTC.

The V and J genes are TRBV5-1 and TRBJ2-1, with 7 bases that match TRBD2. CDR3 length equals 15 residues. Germline assignment: CDR1 SGHRS and CDR2 YFSETQ. V was pared by 3 bases and J by 3 bases, with 6 bases of the junction left unmatched. CDR3: CASSWTRVGYNEQFF. CDR3 in DNA: TGCGCCAGCAGCTGGACTAGAGTAGGCTACAATGAGCAGTTCTTC.

The chain joins TRBV7-8 to TRBJ2-1, with 8 bases aligning to TRBD2. CDR1 and CDR2 from the germline V gene are SGHVS and FQNEAQ. The ends lost 7 bases at V and 9 bases at J; junction bases unmatched: 17. The CDR3 extends over 16 amino acids. DNA of the CDR3: TGTGCCAGCACCGAGATTTTGGCGGGGGGTTCTGGTGAGCAGTTCTTC. Translated, it gives CASTEILAGGSGEQFF.

The chain couples TRBV28 to TRBJ2-3, with 9 nucleotides matching TRBD1. This CDR3 contains 16 residues. V dropped 6 bases and J dropped 3; count of bases not matched to a gene: 10. Germline CDR1 and CDR2: MDHEN and SYDVKM. The CDR3 is CASRPTGGGLTDTQYF. CDR3 bases: TGTGCCAGCAGACCCACAGGGGGCGGATTAACAGATACGCAGTATTTT.

The genes are TRBV28 and TRBJ2-5, with D maybe TRBD1 (6 bases). Germline V lookup: CDR1 MDHEN, CDR2 SYDVKM. The CDR3 contains 15 residues. Trimming left V 5 bases short and J 1 base short, with 14 bases between. CDR3 in DNA: TGTGCCAGCAGTACCCGGACAGAGATCCAAGAGACCCAGTACTTC. Translation gives CASSTRTEIQETQYF. The full variable domain, completed using reference TRBV28 and TRBJ2-5, is DVKVTQSSRYLVKRTGEKVFLECVQDMDHENMFWYRQDPGLGLRLIYFSYDVKMKEKGDIPEGYSVSREKKERFSLILESASTNQTSMYLCASSTRTEIQETQYFGPGTRLLVL.

This clonotype turned up a few times. V is TRBV9 and J is TRBJ2-1, with 10 bases that match TRBD2. Germline assignment: CDR1 SGDLS and CDR2 YYNGEE. The junction had 15 bases not matched to a gene; V was cut back by 3 bases and J by 6 bases. The CDR3 sequence is 18 residues long. As DNA, the CDR3 is TGTGCCAGCAGCGCCTGGGTGGACAGCGGGGGGGCTTTCAATGAGCAGTTCTTC. This gives the protein CASSAWVDSGGAFNEQFF.

The genes are TRBV7-9 and TRBJ2-6; possible D gene TRBD1, 6 bases. The CDR3 consists of 17 residues. CDR1 is SEHNR, CDR2 FQNEAQ, per germline (reference sequence). V lost 3 bases and J lost 0, with 12 bases in between. The CDR3 DNA reads TGTGCCAGCAGCTTGGGGGCAGGGCTCTCTGGGGCCAACGTCCTGACTTTC. As protein: CASSLGAGLSGANVLTF.

The rearrangement joins TRBV3-1 to TRBJ2-5; D remains unclear. Germline CDR1 LGHDT, CDR2 YNNKEL (reference sequence). This CDR3 has 14 residues. Trimming left V 6 bases short and J 2 bases short, with 13 bases between. CDR3 loop: CASRFTASQETQYF. CDR3 sequence (DNA): TGTGCCAGCAGATTCACAGCTTCGCAAGAGACCCAGTACTTC.